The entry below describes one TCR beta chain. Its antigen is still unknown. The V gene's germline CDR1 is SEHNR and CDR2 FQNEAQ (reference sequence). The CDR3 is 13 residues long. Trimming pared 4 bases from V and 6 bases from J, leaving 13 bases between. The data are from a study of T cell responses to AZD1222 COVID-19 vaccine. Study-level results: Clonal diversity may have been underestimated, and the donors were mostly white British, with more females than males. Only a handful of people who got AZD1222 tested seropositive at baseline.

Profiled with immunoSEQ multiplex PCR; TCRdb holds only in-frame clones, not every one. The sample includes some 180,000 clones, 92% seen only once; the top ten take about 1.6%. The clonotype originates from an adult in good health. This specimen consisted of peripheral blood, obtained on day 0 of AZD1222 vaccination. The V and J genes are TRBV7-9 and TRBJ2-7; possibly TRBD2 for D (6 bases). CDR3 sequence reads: CASSYVEGGEQYF. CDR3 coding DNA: TGTGCCAGCAGCTACGTGGAGGGAGGCGAGCAGTACTTC.